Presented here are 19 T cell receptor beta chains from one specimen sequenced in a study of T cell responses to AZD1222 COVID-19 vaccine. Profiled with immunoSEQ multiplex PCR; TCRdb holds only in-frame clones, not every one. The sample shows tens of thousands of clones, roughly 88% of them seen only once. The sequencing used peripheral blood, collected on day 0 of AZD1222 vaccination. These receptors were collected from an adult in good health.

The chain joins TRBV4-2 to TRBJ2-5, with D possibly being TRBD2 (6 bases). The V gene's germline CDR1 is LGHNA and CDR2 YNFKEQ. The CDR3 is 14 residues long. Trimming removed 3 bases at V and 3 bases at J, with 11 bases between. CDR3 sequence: CASSQGGTEETQYF. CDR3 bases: TGTGCCAGCAGCCAGGGCGGGACTGAAGAGACCCAGTACTTC.

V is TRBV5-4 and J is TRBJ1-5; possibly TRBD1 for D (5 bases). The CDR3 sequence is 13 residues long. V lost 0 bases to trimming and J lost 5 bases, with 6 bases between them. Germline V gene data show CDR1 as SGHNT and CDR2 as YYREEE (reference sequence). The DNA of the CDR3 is TGTGCCAGCAGCTTGGCCAGGGATCAGCCCCAGCATTTT. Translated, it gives CASSLARDQPQHF.

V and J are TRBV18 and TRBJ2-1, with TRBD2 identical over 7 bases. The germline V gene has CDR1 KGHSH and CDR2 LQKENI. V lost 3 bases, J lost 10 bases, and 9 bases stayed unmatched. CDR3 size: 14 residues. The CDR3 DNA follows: TGTGCCAGCTCACCTTCAGAAGCGGGGAAAGAGCAGTTCTTC. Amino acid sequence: CASSPSEAGKEQFF.

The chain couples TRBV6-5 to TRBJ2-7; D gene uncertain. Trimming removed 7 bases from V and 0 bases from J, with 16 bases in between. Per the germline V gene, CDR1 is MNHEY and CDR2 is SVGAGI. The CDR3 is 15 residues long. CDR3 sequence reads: CASTTTGLSSYEQYF. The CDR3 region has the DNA TGTGCCAGCACCACCACCGGCCTTTCCTCCTACGAGCAGTACTTC.

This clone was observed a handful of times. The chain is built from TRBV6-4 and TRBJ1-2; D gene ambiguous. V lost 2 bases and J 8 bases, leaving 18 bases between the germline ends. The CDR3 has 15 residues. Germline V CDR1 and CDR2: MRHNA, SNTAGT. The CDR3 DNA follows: TGTGCCAGCAGTGACACTGGCACCCGAAGAGGCGGCTACACCTTC. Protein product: CASSDTGTRRGGYTF.

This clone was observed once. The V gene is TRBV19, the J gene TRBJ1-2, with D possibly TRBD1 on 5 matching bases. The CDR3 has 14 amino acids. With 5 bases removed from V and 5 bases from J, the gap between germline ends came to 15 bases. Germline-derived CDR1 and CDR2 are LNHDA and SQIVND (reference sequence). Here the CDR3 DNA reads TGTGCCAGTAGTCCCCCGGGGGTCGTATATGGCTACACCTTC. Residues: CASSPPGVVYGYTF. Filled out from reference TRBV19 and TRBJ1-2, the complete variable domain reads DGGITQSPKYLFRKEGQNVTLSCEQNLNHDAMYWYRQDPGQGLRLIYYSQIVNDFQKGDIAEGYSVSREKKESFPLTVTSAQKNPTAFYLCASSPPGVVYGYTFGSGTRLTVV.

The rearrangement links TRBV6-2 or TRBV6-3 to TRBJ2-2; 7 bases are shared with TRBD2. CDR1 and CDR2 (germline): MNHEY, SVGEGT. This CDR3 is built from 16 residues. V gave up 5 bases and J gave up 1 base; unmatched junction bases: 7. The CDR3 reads CASSPRTSRNTGELFF. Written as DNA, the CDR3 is TGTGCCAGCAGTCCGCGGACTAGTAGGAACACCGGGGAGCTGTTTTTT.

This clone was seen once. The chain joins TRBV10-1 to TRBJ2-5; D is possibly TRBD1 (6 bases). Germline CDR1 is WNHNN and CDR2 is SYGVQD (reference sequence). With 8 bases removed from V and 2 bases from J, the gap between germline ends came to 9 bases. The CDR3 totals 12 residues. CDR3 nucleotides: TGCGCCAGCCACAGGGAACAAGAGACCCAGTACTTC. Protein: CASHREQETQYF.

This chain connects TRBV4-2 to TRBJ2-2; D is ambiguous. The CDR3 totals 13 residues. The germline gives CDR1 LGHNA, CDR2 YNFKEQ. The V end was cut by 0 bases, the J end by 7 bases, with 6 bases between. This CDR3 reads CASSQDWSGELFF. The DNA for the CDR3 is TGTGCCAGCAGCCAAGACTGGAGCGGGGAGCTGTTTTTT.

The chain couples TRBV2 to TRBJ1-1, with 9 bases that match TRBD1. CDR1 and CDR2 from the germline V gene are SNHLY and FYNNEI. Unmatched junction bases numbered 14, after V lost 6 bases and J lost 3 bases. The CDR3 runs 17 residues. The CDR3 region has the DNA TGTGCCAGCAGCCCTCTGGGACAGGGTAACCTGGACACTGAAGCTTTCTTT. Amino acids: CASSPLGQGNLDTEAFF.

CDR3: CASSPGAGGFAGELFF. The CDR3 DNA reads as TGTGCCAGCTCACCAGGGGCAGGGGGCTTCGCCGGGGAGCTGTTTTTT. The chain links TRBV18 to TRBJ2-2; 8 bases are a match to TRBD1. The CDR3 has 16 residues. CDR1 and CDR2 from the germline V gene are KGHSH and LQKENI. Germline trimming cut 2 bases from V and 6 bases from J; bases unmatched to any gene: 8. Using reference TRBV18 and TRBJ2-2 for the parts outside the CDR3, the full variable domain is NAGVMQNPRHLVRRRGQEARLRCSPMKGHSHVYWYRQLPEEGLKFMVYLQKENIIDESGMPKERFSAEFPKEGPSILRIQQVVRGDSAAYFCASSPGAGGFAGELFFGEGSRLTVL.

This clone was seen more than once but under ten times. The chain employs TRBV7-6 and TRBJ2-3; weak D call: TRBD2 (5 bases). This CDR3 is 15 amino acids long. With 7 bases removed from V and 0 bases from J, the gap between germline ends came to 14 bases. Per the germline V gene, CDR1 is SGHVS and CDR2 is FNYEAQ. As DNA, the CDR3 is TGTGCCAGCACCCGCAGGAGCGGAAGCACAGATACGCAGTATTTT. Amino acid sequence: CASTRRSGSTDTQYF.

CDR3 region: CASSLGTSAYGYTF. The CDR3 coding sequence is TGTGCCAGCTCCCTCGGGACATCTGCCTATGGCTACACCTTC. This chain connects TRBV18 to TRBJ1-2; D possibly corresponds to TRBD1 (6 bases). Trimming shortened V by 6 bases and J by 4 bases, and 15 bases separated the two germline ends. There are 14 residues in the CDR3. Germline V gives CDR1 KGHSH, CDR2 LQKENI.

CDR3 in DNA: TGTGCCAGCAGTTACTCGCTAGCGGGGGCGAATGAGCAGTTCTTC. Translating gives CASSYSLAGANEQFF. V usage is TRBV6-2 or TRBV6-3 and J usage is TRBJ2-1; 10 bases map to TRBD2. V shed 0 bases and J 7 bases; nucleotides not matched to a gene: 3. This CDR3 is 15 amino acids long. Per germline, CDR1 MNHEY and CDR2 SVGEGT.

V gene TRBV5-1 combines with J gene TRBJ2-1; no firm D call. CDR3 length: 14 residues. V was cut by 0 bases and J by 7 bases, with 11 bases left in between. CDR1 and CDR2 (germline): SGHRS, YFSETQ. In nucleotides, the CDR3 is TGCGCCAGCAGCTTGGTGGAGCTTGATAATGAGCAGTTCTTC. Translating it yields CASSLVELDNEQFF.

Here the CDR3 DNA reads TGCAGCGCTCCCAGGGGAGATACGCAGTATTTT. As protein: CSAPRGDTQYF. V gene TRBV29-1 combines with J gene TRBJ2-3, with D tentatively TRBD1 (6 bases). CDR3 size: 11 residues. The V gene's germline CDR1 is SQVTM and CDR2 ANQGSEA. The V and J ends lost 7 bases and 5 bases respectively, with 10 bases between them.

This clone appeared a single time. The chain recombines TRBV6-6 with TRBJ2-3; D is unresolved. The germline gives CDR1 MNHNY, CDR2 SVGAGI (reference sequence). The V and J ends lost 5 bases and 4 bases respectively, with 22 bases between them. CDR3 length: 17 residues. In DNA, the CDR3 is TGTGCCAGCAGTCCCTTATCCGGGCTCGGAAAGGCAGATACGCAGTATTTT. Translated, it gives CASSPLSGLGKADTQYF.

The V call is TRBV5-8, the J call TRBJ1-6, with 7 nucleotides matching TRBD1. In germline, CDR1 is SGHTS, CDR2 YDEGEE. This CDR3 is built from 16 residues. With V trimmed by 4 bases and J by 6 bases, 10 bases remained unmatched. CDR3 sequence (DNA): TGTGCCAGCAGCATTGGACAGGTCCTTATTAATTCACCCCTCCACTTT. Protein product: CASSIGQVLINSPLHF.

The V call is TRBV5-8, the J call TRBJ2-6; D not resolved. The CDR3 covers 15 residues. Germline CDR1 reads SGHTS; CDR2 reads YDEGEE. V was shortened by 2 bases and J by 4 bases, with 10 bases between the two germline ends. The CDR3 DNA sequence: TGTGCCAGCAGCTTCATAGGGCCCGGGGCCAACGTCCTGACTTTC. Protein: CASSFIGPGANVLTF.